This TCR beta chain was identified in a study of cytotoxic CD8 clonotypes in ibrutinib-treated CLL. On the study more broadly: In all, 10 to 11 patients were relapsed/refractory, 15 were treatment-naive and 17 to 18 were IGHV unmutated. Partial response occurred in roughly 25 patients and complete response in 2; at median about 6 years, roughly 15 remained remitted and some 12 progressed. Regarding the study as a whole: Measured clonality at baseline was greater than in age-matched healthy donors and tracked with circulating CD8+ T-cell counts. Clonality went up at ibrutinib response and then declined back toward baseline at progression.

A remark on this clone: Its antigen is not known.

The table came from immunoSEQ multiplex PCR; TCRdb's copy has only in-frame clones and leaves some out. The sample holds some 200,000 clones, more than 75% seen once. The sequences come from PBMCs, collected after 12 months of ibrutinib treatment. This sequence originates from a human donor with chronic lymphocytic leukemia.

The CDR3 loop reads CASGLAEYNEQFF. The CDR3 DNA is TGCGCCAGTGGACTAGCGGAATACAATGAGCAGTTCTTC. The chain carries TRBV5-1 and TRBJ2-1, with 10 bases fitting TRBD2. This CDR3 has 13 amino acids. After removal of 8 bases from V and 4 bases from J, the junction contained 3 bases not matched to a gene. Germline V gene sequence: CDR1 SGHRS, CDR2 YFSETQ.